Shown below are 10 T cell receptor beta chains from a single sample sequenced in a study of blood T cell repertoires in COVID-19. The method was immunoSEQ multiplex PCR; TCRdb's version includes in-frame clones alone and lacks a portion of them. This sample has roughly 300,000 clones; roughly 90% occur once, and the top ten carry roughly 20%. The sequenced sample consisted of PBMCs or T cells enriched from blood (not recorded which). All receptors derive from a woman under 40 who had recovered from COVID-19.

The chain recombines TRBV11-1 with TRBJ2-3, with D uncertain. The CDR3 consists of 15 residues. CDR1 is SGHAT, CDR2 FQDESV, per germline (reference sequence). V lost 4 bases and J 2 bases, leaving 13 bases between the germline ends. CDR3 sequence (DNA): TGTGCCAGCAGCTGGTTTAACTATAACACAGATACGCAGTATTTT. This codes for CASSWFNYNTDTQYF.

The chain uses TRBV4-3 and TRBJ2-1; D ambiguous. The CDR3 extends over 14 amino acids. Trimming pared 0 bases from V and 7 bases from J, leaving 10 bases between. Germline loops: CDR1 LGHNA, CDR2 YSLEER. This CDR3 reads CASSQDPRNNEQFF. In nucleotides, the CDR3 is TGCGCCAGCAGCCAAGATCCCAGAAATAATGAGCAGTTCTTC.

This clone was picked up one time. The chain is built from TRBV13 and TRBJ1-1; possible D gene TRBD1, 6 bases. Trimming took off 6 bases at V and 4 bases at J, with 18 bases between the two ends. The germline V gene has CDR1 PRHDT and CDR2 FYEKMQ (reference sequence). CDR3 size: 15 residues. The CDR3 nucleotides read TGTGCCAGCAGTCACACCCCAGGGGTGGTCACTGAAGCTTTCTTT. Encoded protein: CASSHTPGVVTEAFF.

J is TRBJ2-5 and V is TRBV6-5; a weak D match, TRBD2 (6 bases). V lost 2 bases to trimming and J lost 5 bases, with 9 bases between them. The germline CDR1 and CDR2 sequences are MNHEY and SVGAGI. The CDR3 totals 13 residues. CDR3: CASSYGEVETQYF. CDR3 nucleotide sequence: TGTGCCAGCAGTTACGGGGAGGTTGAGACCCAGTACTTC.

The V call is TRBV19, the J call TRBJ2-7; possibly TRBD2 for D (6 bases). Germline-derived CDR1 and CDR2 are LNHDA and SQIVND (reference sequence). The CDR3 has 15 residues. Trimming stripped 5 bases from V and 6 bases from J, with 20 bases between. CDR3 protein: CASSWGPTSSGEQYF. In nucleotides, the CDR3 is TGTGCCAGTAGTTGGGGACCGACTAGTTCAGGCGAGCAGTACTTC.

The V call is TRBV27, the J call TRBJ1-3; TRBD1 aligns across 7 bases. CDR1 and CDR2 from the germline V gene are MNHEY and SMNVEV (reference sequence). The CDR3 extends over 15 amino acids. V lost 9 bases to trimming and J lost 1 base; unmatched junction nucleotides: 9. This CDR3 reads CASSSLTGSGNTIYF. Here the CDR3 DNA reads TGTGCCAGTTCCTCCTTGACAGGGTCTGGAAACACCATATATTTT.

The chain joins TRBV6-2 or TRBV6-3 to TRBJ1-5; TRBD1 is a possible D gene (5 bases). The CDR3 covers 13 residues. V lost 5 bases, J lost 7 bases, and 12 bases lay in between. From germline, CDR1 is MNHEY and CDR2 SVGEGT. The CDR3 region has the DNA TGTGCCAGCAGTCCCCAGGGCGGACAGCCCCAGCATTTT. Translating it yields CASSPQGGQPQHF.

This chain links TRBV7-9 with TRBJ1-2; D might be TRBD1 (6 bases). The CDR3 covers 15 residues. The germline V gene encodes CDR1 SEHNR and CDR2 FQNEAQ (reference sequence). V lost 3 bases to trimming and J lost 0 bases, with 11 bases between them. The CDR3 sequence: CASSFTGKANYGYTF. The CDR3 nucleotides are TGTGCCAGCAGCTTCACAGGGAAAGCTAACTATGGCTACACCTTC.

Comments on this clone: Other nucleotide sequences from this sample produce the same CDR3. The J gene is TRBJ1-1, the V gene TRBV7-2; 7 bases agree with TRBD1. The CDR3 loop spans 14 amino acids. CDR1 and CDR2 (germline): SGHTA, FQGNSA. The ends lost 5 bases at V and 2 bases at J; junction bases unmatched: 5. The CDR3: CASSPRQGNTEAFF. DNA for the CDR3: TGTGCCAGCAGCCCGCGACAGGGAAACACTGAAGCTTTCTTT.

The rearrangement uses TRBV7-9 and TRBJ2-7, with TRBD2 as a possible D gene (6 bases). Germline V CDR1 and CDR2: SEHNR, FQNEAQ (reference sequence). The CDR3 covers 15 residues. V was cut by 5 bases and J by 2 bases, with 16 bases left in between. The CDR3 loop reads CASSARDLPPYEQYF. DNA of the CDR3: TGTGCCAGCAGCGCCCGGGACTTGCCCCCCTACGAGCAGTACTTC.